What follows are 8 T cell receptor beta chains derived from one specimen sequenced in a study of shared clonotypes between healthy human individuals. Data came from immunoSEQ multiplex PCR; TCRdb stores just in-frame clones and leaves some out. Among 2.5 million or so clones listed, around 94% were seen once. Input material: naive CD4+ T cells sorted from blood. Subset of the sample: CD45RA+ positively selected. All receptors derive from a man aged 18 to 30 in good health.

This clone was found a few times. This chain links TRBV30 with TRBJ1-5; D remains ambiguous. The CDR3 runs 15 residues. CDR1 is GTSNPN, CDR2 SVGIG, per germline (reference sequence). V was cut by 5 bases and J by 4 bases, with 18 bases left in between. The CDR3 spells CAWASGNSKNQPQHF. The CDR3 DNA is TGTGCCTGGGCTAGCGGCAACAGCAAAAATCAGCCCCAGCATTTT.

This chain links TRBV4-3 with TRBJ2-2, with D hard to call. Germline V gives CDR1 LGHNA, CDR2 YSLEER. This CDR3 contains 14 residues. V was shortened by 0 bases and J by 4 bases, with 6 bases between the two germline ends. CDR3 sequence: CASSQEFGTGELFF. Here the CDR3 DNA reads TGCGCCAGCAGCCAAGAGTTCGGCACCGGGGAGCTGTTTTTT.

This sequence joins TRBV29-1 and TRBJ2-1; D could derive from TRBD1 or TRBD2 (5 bases each). This CDR3 spans 14 amino acids. The germline gives CDR1 SQVTM, CDR2 ANQGSEA. Deletions cut 7 bases from V and 6 bases from J, with 19 bases between. The CDR3 DNA is TGCAGCGGTTGCCGGGACGAGATAATCAATGAGCAGTTCTTC. This encodes CSGCRDEIINEQFF.

The chain recombines TRBV6-1 with TRBJ1-5; weak D call: TRBD1 (5 bases). Germline CDR1 and CDR2: MNHNS and SASEGT. This CDR3 comprises 14 residues. V lost 8 bases, J lost 2 bases, and 13 bases lay in between. CDR3 region: CASVDTGGNQPQHF. The CDR3 DNA is TGTGCCAGCGTAGATACGGGGGGCAATCAGCCCCAGCATTTT.

The rearrangement links TRBV5-1 to TRBJ1-1, with D possibly TRBD1 on 6 matching bases. Between the trimmed V and J ends, which lost 2 bases and 6 bases, there was a span of 8 bases. Germline V gene lookup returns CDR1 SGHRS and CDR2 YFSETQ. The CDR3 has 12 residues. The CDR3: CASSFTGSEAFF. For the CDR3, the DNA is TGCGCCAGCAGCTTTACAGGGTCTGAAGCTTTCTTT.

The CDR3 sequence is CATSLREWAKNIQYF. CDR3 DNA sequence: TGTGCCACCAGCTTGCGGGAGTGGGCCAAAAACATTCAGTACTTC. This chain links TRBV15 with TRBJ2-4; TRBD2 agrees at 7 bases. Germline V gene data show CDR1 as LNHNV and CDR2 as YYDKDF (reference sequence). The CDR3 is 15 amino acids. Trimming at V came to 5 bases and at J to 1 base, leaving 5 bases not matched to a gene.

The rearrangement links TRBV10-3 to TRBJ1-4, with D perhaps matching TRBD1 (6 bases). V was trimmed by 4 bases and J by 7 bases, leaving 13 bases between them. Germline CDR1 ENHRY, CDR2 SYGVKD. CDR3 length: 14 residues. CDR3 residues: CAISAQGLGEKLFF. The CDR3 bases are TGTGCCATCAGTGCCCAGGGGCTCGGTGAAAAACTGTTTTTT.

The CDR3 here is CASSHLDRGDTEAFF. The CDR3 nucleotides read TGTGCCAGCAGCCACCTGGACAGGGGTGACACTGAAGCTTTCTTT. The chain recombines TRBV5-4 with TRBJ1-1; 9 bases are shared with TRBD1. With 4 bases clipped from V and 3 bases from J, the junction kept 7 bases outside the gene matches. CDR3 length: 15 residues. CDR1 and CDR2 (germline): SGHNT, YYREEE (reference sequence).